A single sample gave rise to the 21 T cell receptor beta chains below, sequenced in a study of Graves' ophthalmopathy and Graves' hyperthyroidism listed by TCRdb under 2018. This sample was sequenced with an Illumina HiSeq 2000. TCR beta CDR3 regions were amplified from RNA transcripts for repertoire sequencing. HTBI primers and the Qiagen OneStep RT-PCR kit were used in a first-round RT-PCR, which was followed by a second-round multiplex PCR, size selection and purification. TCRdb ran its own pipeline on the public reads, namely fastp trimming at Q25 and MiXCR clone calling, and kept in-frame beta chains. Here each entry gathers all rows of one CDR3 protein and keeps the most common genes and DNA. The sample records roughly 220,000 distinct CDR3 sequences, around 45% of which are singletons. About 45% of the sample is taken by the ten largest. Sequences were obtained from peripheral blood. These receptor sequences come from an adult man with Graves' ophthalmopathy.

The J gene is TRBJ1-5, the V gene TRBV2, with 8 bases that match TRBD1. Germline lookup yields CDR1 SNHLY and CDR2 FYNNEI. The V segment lost 6 bases and the J segment 3 bases; nucleotides outside the gene matches: 4. CDR3 size: 14 residues. CDR3 bases: TGTGCCAGCAGCGGACAGGGTTACAATCAGCCCCAGCATTTT. It yields the protein CASSGQGYNQPQHF.

This chain uses TRBV19 with TRBJ2-7; D possibly corresponds to TRBD2 (5 bases). The CDR3 has 14 residues. Germline CDR1 LNHDA, CDR2 SQIVND (reference sequence). Trimming pared 3 bases from V and 2 bases from J, leaving 11 bases between. CDR3 loop: CASSIGRAAYEQYF. CDR3 bases: TGTGCCAGTAGTATCGGGCGGGCGGCCTACGAGCAGTACTTC.

This chain joins TRBV9 and TRBJ2-7; D assignment may be TRBD1 or TRBD2 (5 bases each). Germline CDR1 reads SGDLS; CDR2 reads YYNGEE. The CDR3 runs 17 residues. V was trimmed by 1 base and J by 5 bases, leaving 22 bases between them. The CDR3 DNA is TGTGCCAGCAGCGTACAGGGTTCCGGGACCTCGGCCCACGAGCAGTACTTC. This encodes CASSVQGSGTSAHEQYF. Variable domain in full (rest from reference TRBV9 and TRBJ2-7): DSGVTQTPKHLITATGQRVTLRCSPRSGDLSVYWYQQSLDQGLQFLIQYYNGEERAKGNILERFSAQQFPDLHSELNLSSLELGDSALYFCASSVQGSGTSAHEQYFGPGTRLTVT.

The chain is built from TRBV20-1 and TRBJ1-1, with 7 positions matching TRBD1. This CDR3 is built from 14 residues. With 3 bases clipped from V and 1 base from J, the junction kept 5 bases outside the gene matches. Germline loops: CDR1 DFQATT, CDR2 SNEGSKA (reference sequence). The CDR3 DNA reads TGCAGTGCTAGGAAGGACAGGAGGAACACTGAAGCTTTCTTT. Protein sequence: CSARKDRRNTEAFF.

This clonotype was counted only a few times. The rearrangement uses TRBV20-1 and TRBJ1-1, with D possibly TRBD1 on 6 matching bases. CDR3 size: 15 residues. Trimming shortened V by 0 bases and J by 3 bases, and 14 bases separated the two germline ends. The germline CDR1 and CDR2 sequences are DFQATT and SNEGSKA (reference sequence). This chain's CDR3 is CSARDLGTRDTEAFF. CDR3 DNA: TGCAGTGCTAGAGATCTGGGGACACGGGACACTGAAGCTTTCTTT.

The gene calls are TRBV7-3 and TRBJ1-6; possible D gene TRBD1, 6 bases. The end of the DNA aligns better with TRBJ1-1, so the J call may be wrong. The CDR3 runs to 12 residues. The germline CDR1 and CDR2 sequences are SGHTA and FQGTGA. The CDR3 DNA reads TGTGCCAGCAGCGAGTACCAGGGGACCGCTTTCTTT. This codes for CASSEYQGTAFF.

This CDR3 reads CASSEQGRTYNSPLHF. The CDR3 nucleotides read TGTGCCAGCAGTGAACAGGGGAGAACCTATAATTCACCCCTCCACTTT. This chain joins TRBV9 and TRBJ1-6; 7 nucleotides align to TRBD1. The V and J ends lost 5 bases and 2 bases, in that order; junction bases with no gene match: 7. CDR3 length equals 16 residues. Germline CDR1 reads SGDLS; CDR2 reads YYNGEE.

A remark on this clonotype: The final CDR3 position lacks the conserved phenylalanine or tryptophan, pointing to a likely read error. This chain links TRBV19 with TRBJ1-2, with a weak D call TRBD1 (6 bases). Trimming removed 5 bases at V and 3 bases at J, with 13 bases between. This CDR3 comprises 14 residues. Germline assignment: CDR1 LNHDA and CDR2 SQIVND (reference sequence). CDR3 protein: CASSPTGRDYGYTV. The DNA for the CDR3 is TGTGCCAGTAGTCCTACAGGGAGGGACTATGGCTACACCGTC.

This chain connects TRBV7-3 to TRBJ2-2; D unresolved. Trimming took off 7 bases at V and 4 bases at J, with 10 bases between the two ends. The CDR3 loop spans 13 amino acids. The germline CDR1 and CDR2 sequences are SGHTA and FQGTGA. For the CDR3, the DNA is TGTGCCAGCACCCCGAAAGTCACCGGGGAGCTGTTTTTT. Residues: CASTPKVTGELFF.

This chain uses TRBV7-2 with TRBJ2-3; TRBD2 matches at 9 bases. The CDR3 spans 14 residues. From germline, CDR1 is SGHTA and CDR2 FQGNSA. Trimming cost V 4 bases and J 6 bases; bases outside gene matches: 5. This CDR3 reads CASSSLAGADTQYF. The CDR3 DNA reads TGTGCCAGCAGCTCCTTAGCGGGGGCGGATACGCAGTATTTT.

This clonotype appeared a single time. The gene calls are TRBV6-6 and TRBJ2-7; 8 bases map to TRBD1. This CDR3 region has 14 residues. CDR1 is MNHNY, CDR2 SVGAGI, per germline (reference sequence). Unmatched junction bases numbered 5, after V lost 4 bases and J lost 3 bases. The CDR3 coding sequence is TGTGCCAGCAGTTTATGGGGGACAGGCTACGAGCAGTACTTC. Translation: CASSLWGTGYEQYF.

This clonotype was recorded only once. V usage is TRBV6-6 and J usage is TRBJ2-7; D ambiguous. V was shortened by 6 bases and J by 0 bases, with 15 bases between the two germline ends. The CDR3 extends over 15 amino acids. CDR1 and CDR2 (germline): MNHNY, SVGAGI (reference sequence). The CDR3 is CASRVTVSNSYEQYF. For the CDR3, the DNA is TGTGCCAGCAGAGTTACAGTTTCGAACTCCTACGAGCAGTACTTC.

This clonotype was seen many times. The CDR3 nucleotides are TGTGCCATCAGTCAACACCTCTCTGGAAACACCATATATTTT. This translates into CAISQHLSGNTIYF. The V gene is TRBV10-3, the J gene TRBJ1-3; D unresolved. The V gene lost 5 bases and the J gene lost 0 bases, with 8 bases spanning the gap. The CDR3 is 14 amino acids. The germline CDR1 and CDR2 sequences are ENHRY and SYGVKD.

V is TRBV9 and J is TRBJ1-2, with TRBD1 matching over 9 bases. After removal of 2 bases from V and 4 bases from J, the junction contained 9 bases not matched to a gene. CDR1 is SGDLS, CDR2 YYNGEE, per germline. CDR3 length: 16 residues. The CDR3: CASSVRGQGESYGYTF. The CDR3, as DNA: TGTGCCAGCAGCGTCCGGGGACAGGGTGAAAGCTATGGCTACACCTTC.

This sequence joins TRBV2 and TRBJ2-5, with D possibly being TRBD1 or TRBD2 (6 bases each). Trimming pared 5 bases from V and 4 bases from J, leaving 17 bases between. The CDR3 totals 15 residues. CDR1 SNHLY and CDR2 FYNNEI come from the germline V gene. The CDR3 sequence: CASSLEEGGGETQYF. CDR3 sequence (DNA): TGTGCCAGCAGTTTAGAGGAGGGGGGCGGAGAGACCCAGTACTTC.

The V and J genes are TRBV19 and TRBJ1-1, with a possible D match to TRBD1 (5 bases). The CDR3 consists of 14 residues. Between the trimmed V and J ends, which lost 3 bases and 2 bases, there was a span of 10 bases. Germline CDR1 reads LNHDA; CDR2 reads SQIVND (reference sequence). The CDR3 coding sequence is TGTGCCAGTAGTATTGACAGCTCAAACACTGAAGCTTTCTTT. It codes for CASSIDSSNTEAFF.

A remark on this clonotype: A much larger clone is a single base away; this may be a read error. Given the absence of the conserved phenylalanine or tryptophan at the CDR3 end, a read error is likely. The rearrangement links TRBV11-2 to TRBJ1-2; 7 positions agree with TRBD1. The length of the CDR3 is 12 residues. Trimming cost V 5 bases and J 7 bases; bases outside gene matches: 4. CDR1 and CDR2 from the germline V gene are SGHAT and FQNNGV. CDR3 in amino acids: CASSVQGSGYTL. For the CDR3, the DNA is TGTGCCAGCAGCGTACAGGGGTCTGGCTACACCCTC.

The sample holds a few counts of this clonotype. The rearrangement joins TRBV10-3 to TRBJ2-5; TRBD2 matches 12 bases. Germline V gives CDR1 ENHRY, CDR2 SYGVKD. The CDR3 contains 13 residues. V trimming: 10 bases; J trimming: 5 bases; junction bases outside the gene matches: 5. Here the CDR3 reads CATSSGGAETQYF. The CDR3 region has the DNA TGTGCCACCTCTAGCGGGGGGGCCGAGACCCAGTACTTC.

The V and J genes are TRBV20-1 and TRBJ2-7, with TRBD2 matching over 8 bases. The V gene end was trimmed by 3 bases and the J gene end by 0 bases; junction bases not matched to a gene: 10. This CDR3 is built from 16 residues. CDR1 and CDR2 (germline): DFQATT, SNEGSKA (reference sequence). In nucleotides, the CDR3 is TGCAGTGCTAGTCCCCGGCGGGGGGCCCACTCCTACGAGCAGTACTTC. This gives the protein CSASPRRGAHSYEQYF.

In this sample, this clonotype turned up a few times. The chain has TRBV7-9 and TRBJ2-7; no reliable D call. Germline loops: CDR1 SEHNR, CDR2 FQNEAQ (reference sequence). The CDR3 has 13 amino acids. V gave up 3 bases and J gave up 1 base, with 7 bases separating them. The CDR3, as DNA: TGTGCCAGCAGCTTCGACTCTTCCTACGAGCAGTACTTC. Its protein product is CASSFDSSYEQYF.

This clonotype has just a few counts. This chain connects TRBV20-1 to TRBJ2-5, with D perhaps matching TRBD1 or TRBD2 (5 bases each). The V end was cut by 6 bases, the J end by 0 bases, with 14 bases between. The CDR3 sequence is 14 residues long. Per germline, CDR1 DFQATT and CDR2 SNEGSKA (reference sequence). The CDR3 DNA is TGCAGTGCCCATAAAGGGACGGACCAAGAGACCCAGTACTTC. It encodes CSAHKGTDQETQYF.